The clone carrying this T cell receptor beta chain was detected many times. Antigen specificity is unknown. The data stem from a study of identical twins. Broader study findings: Findings depended on cross-sectional statistics rather than tracking the same donors.

TCRdb re-called the 5' RACE reads through MiXCR, storing one row per CDR3 protein. The data show 450,000 or so distinct CDR3 sequences, with less than 20% seen just once and about 12% held by the top ten. CDR1 SGHVS and CDR2 FQNEAQ come from the germline V gene. V lost 6 bases and J 4 bases, leaving 13 bases between the germline ends. This CDR3 region has 14 residues. The sequence came from a man aged 50 to 59 in good health. Sequenced input: naive T cells sorted from blood. The J gene is TRBJ1-5, the V gene TRBV7-8, with D hard to call. CDR3 nucleotide sequence: TGTGCCAGCAGGGAGTATGGTATAAATCAGCCCCAGCATTTT. This codes for CASREYGINQPQHF.